The rows below give T cell receptor beta chains drawn from one sample of a study of T cell responses to AZD1222 COVID-19 vaccine. Repertoires were generated with immunoSEQ multiplex PCR, while TCRdb's copy carries only in-frame clones and drops some. The sample lists roughly 120,000 clones, around 82% seen once, with around 9.9% in the top ten. Sample: peripheral blood, taken on day 0 of AZD1222 vaccination. The receptors here all came from an adult in good health. Each CDR3 is given with its conserved first and last residue. A D gene is named only where the DNA matches it firmly. A row's size may be missing; if present it is once, few, many or a size class.

CDR3 length: 13
J gene: TRBJ1-3
clone size: NA
D gene: NA
V gene: TRBV30
CDR3 protein: CAWRRSSGNTIYF
CDR3 DNA: TGTGCCTGGAGACGGAGCTCTGGAAACACCATATATTTT

CDR3 length: 14
J gene: TRBJ2-6
clone size: NA
D gene: NA
V gene: TRBV6-4
CDR3 protein: CASGLGSGANVLTF
CDR3 DNA: TGTGCCAGCGGCCTCGGCTCTGGGGCCAACGTCCTGACTTTC

CDR3 length: 14
J gene: TRBJ2-7
clone size: NA
D gene: TRBD2
V gene: TRBV29-1
CDR3 protein: CSVVFLAGVNEQYF
CDR3 DNA: TGCAGCGTTGTTTTCCTAGCGGGAGTCAACGAGCAGTACTTC

CDR3 length: 12
J gene: TRBJ1-4
clone size: NA
D gene: NA
V gene: TRBV2
CDR3 protein: CASSAEREKLFF
CDR3 DNA: TGTGCCAGCAGTGCGGAACGCGAAAAACTGTTTTTT

CDR3 length: 14
J gene: TRBJ1-2
clone size: NA
D gene: NA
V gene: TRBV4-2
CDR3 protein: CASSQGVGRYGYTF
CDR3 DNA: TGTGCCAGCAGCCAAGGTGTGGGGCGGTATGGCTACACCTTC

CDR3 length: 12
J gene: TRBJ1-2
clone size: NA
D gene: TRBD1
V gene: TRBV2
CDR3 protein: CAITGTGNGYTF
CDR3 DNA: TGTGCCATTACCGGGACAGGGAATGGCTACACCTTC

CDR3 length: 12
J gene: TRBJ2-1
clone size: NA
D gene: NA
V gene: TRBV6-6
CDR3 protein: CASSELGWGQFF
CDR3 DNA: TGTGCCAGCAGCGAACTCGGCTGGGGGCAGTTCTTC

CDR3 length: 15
J gene: TRBJ2-3
clone size: few
D gene: NA
V gene: TRBV19
CDR3 protein: CASSTQTGATDTQYF
CDR3 DNA: TGTGCCAGTAGTACCCAGACAGGAGCCACAGATACGCAGTATTTT

CDR3 length: 14
J gene: TRBJ2-7
clone size: NA
D gene: NA
V gene: TRBV6-2/TRBV6-3
CDR3 protein: CASSYPPNSYEQYF
CDR3 DNA: TGTGCCAGCAGTTACCCTCCTAACTCCTACGAGCAGTACTTC

CDR3 length: 16
J gene: TRBJ2-3
clone size: NA
D gene: NA
V gene: TRBV7-2
CDR3 protein: CASSLGLAKKVDTQYF
CDR3 DNA: TGTGCCAGCAGCTTAGGCCTAGCTAAAAAGGTTGATACGCAGTATTTT

CDR3 length: 14
J gene: TRBJ1-2
clone size: NA
D gene: NA
V gene: TRBV18
CDR3 protein: CASSPTGTNYGYTF
CDR3 DNA: TGTGCCAGCTCACCGACCGGGACTAACTATGGCTACACCTTC

CDR3 length: 17
J gene: TRBJ1-3
clone size: NA
D gene: TRBD1
V gene: TRBV5-1
CDR3 protein: CASSFSFDRGLGNTIYF
CDR3 DNA: TGCGCCAGCAGCTTCAGCTTCGACAGGGGGCTTGGAAACACCATATATTTT

CDR3 length: 13
J gene: TRBJ1-5
clone size: few
D gene: NA
V gene: TRBV2
CDR3 protein: CASREGFRQPQHF
CDR3 DNA: TGTGCCAGCAGAGAAGGATTTCGCCAGCCCCAGCATTTT

CDR3 length: 15
J gene: TRBJ1-1
clone size: NA
D gene: NA
V gene: TRBV6-5
CDR3 protein: CARGGSSHPNTEAFF
CDR3 DNA: TGTGCCAGGGGGGGGTCCTCTCACCCGAACACTGAAGCTTTCTTT

CDR3 length: 13
J gene: TRBJ2-3
clone size: NA
D gene: NA
V gene: TRBV7-3
CDR3 protein: CASSFVGADTQYF
CDR3 DNA: TGTGCCAGCAGCTTCGTGGGGGCAGATACGCAGTATTTT

CDR3 length: 15
J gene: TRBJ2-1
clone size: NA
D gene: TRBD2
V gene: TRBV11-3
CDR3 protein: CASSSGGSVYNEQFF
CDR3 DNA: TGTGCCAGCAGCTCCGGCGGGAGCGTTTACAATGAGCAGTTCTTC

CDR3 length: 14
J gene: TRBJ2-7
clone size: NA
D gene: NA
V gene: TRBV28
CDR3 protein: CASTQWQGSYEQYF
CDR3 DNA: TGTGCCAGCACCCAATGGCAGGGGTCATACGAGCAGTACTTC